A single TCR beta chain is shown here with its context. CDR3 length equals 12 residues. From germline, CDR1 is MNHEY and CDR2 SVGAGI. V lost 6 bases and J lost 4, with 9 bases in between. The data belong to a study of blood T cell repertoires in COVID-19. About the study: From the United States, Italy and Spain came samples of acute and convalescent COVID-19. T cells, B-cell-depleted T cells, or PBMCs provided the cDNA or gDNA that served as material.

In the original analysis: Using reference gene primer amplification, nucleated cell counts were estimated. Assay used: immunoSEQ multiplex PCR; TCRdb lists only in-frame clones, some missing. Clone size and V and J calls were adopted from that table, with D and trimming inferred from the DNA. The profile covers around 290,000 clones, with more than 85% appearing a single time and around 4.4% taken by the ten largest. The TCR originated in a man aged 35-49 years with acute or convalescent COVID-19. V is TRBV6-5 and J is TRBJ1-2, with D hard to call. Material: peripheral blood. In DNA form, the CDR3 reads TGTGCCAGCAGAACGTGGCCCTATGGCTACACCTTC. Translation: CASRTWPYGYTF.